The 5 T cell receptor beta chains listed next were all sequenced from one sample in a study of OX40 agonist ivuxolimab in advanced cancers. Libraries were prepared by immunoSEQ multiplex PCR; TCRdb keeps only in-frame clonotypes and omits some of them. The sample records approximately 21,000 clones, about 80% being singletons. Sample: CD4+ or CD8+ T cells sorted from blood, taken in a trial of the OX40 agonist ivuxolimab. The receptors were sampled from an adult with an advanced solid tumor such as melanoma, head and neck, liver or kidney cancer.

The DNA of the CDR3 is TGTGCCATCAGTGACGGCGGGGCTAGCACAGATACGCAGTATTTT. Its translation: CAISDGGASTDTQYF. J is TRBJ2-3 and V is TRBV10-3; D might be TRBD2 (6 bases). In germline, CDR1 is ENHRY, CDR2 SYGVKD. There are 15 residues in the CDR3. With 3 bases removed from V and 0 bases from J, the gap between germline ends came to 10 bases.

A single count supports this clone. The rearrangement uses TRBV5-1 and TRBJ2-2; 10 bases are shared with TRBD2. The CDR3 loop spans 18 amino acids. Germline V CDR1 and CDR2: SGHRS, YFSETQ. With 0 bases clipped from V and 4 bases from J, the junction kept 9 bases outside the gene matches. CDR3 coding DNA: TGCGCCAGCAGCTTGGAAGGACTAGCGGTCGGTGTCACCGGGGAGCTGTTTTTT. It translates to CASSLEGLAVGVTGELFF.

This sequence joins TRBV7-9 and TRBJ1-6; maybe TRBD1 (5 bases). The V gene's germline CDR1 is SEHNR and CDR2 FQNEAQ (reference sequence). The ends were cut back, 7 bases at V and 9 bases at J, with 19 bases in the middle. This CDR3 has 15 residues. CDR3 protein: CASTIGSGGFSPLHF. Here the CDR3 DNA reads TGTGCCAGCACCATTGGTTCGGGGGGTTTTTCACCCCTCCACTTT.

This clone was counted once. In nucleotides, the CDR3 is TGTGCCAGCAGCCCTAGCGGGAGAGTGTACGAGCAGTACTTC. As protein: CASSPSGRVYEQYF. The rearrangement links TRBV7-6 to TRBJ2-7; TRBD2 matches 10 bases. The CDR3 has 14 residues. J lost 4 bases, V lost 5 bases, and 5 bases had no gene match. The germline V gene encodes CDR1 SGHVS and CDR2 FNYEAQ. Complete variable domain (other parts from reference TRBV7-6 and TRBJ2-7): GAGVSQSPRYKVTKRGQDVALRCDPISGHVSLYWYRQALGQGPEFLTYFNYEAQQDKSGLPNDRFSAERPEGSISTLTIQRTEQRDSAMYRCASSPSGRVYEQYFGPGTRLTVT.

The V and J genes are TRBV7-6 and TRBJ2-1; D ambiguous. This CDR3 region has 14 residues. The germline gives CDR1 SGHVS, CDR2 FNYEAQ. Trimming stripped 1 base from V and 0 bases from J, with 4 bases between. The CDR3 DNA sequence: TGTGCCAGCAGCTTAGGCAGCTCCTACAATGAGCAGTTCTTC. This sequence encodes CASSLGSSYNEQFF.